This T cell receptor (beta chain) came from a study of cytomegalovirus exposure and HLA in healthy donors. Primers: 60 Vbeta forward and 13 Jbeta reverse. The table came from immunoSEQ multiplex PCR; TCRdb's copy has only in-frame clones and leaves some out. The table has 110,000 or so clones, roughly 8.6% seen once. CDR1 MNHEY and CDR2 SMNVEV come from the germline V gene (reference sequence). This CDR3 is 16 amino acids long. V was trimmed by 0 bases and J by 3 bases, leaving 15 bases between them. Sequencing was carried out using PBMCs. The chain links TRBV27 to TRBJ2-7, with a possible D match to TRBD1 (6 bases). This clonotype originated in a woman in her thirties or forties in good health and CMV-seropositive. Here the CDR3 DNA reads TGTGCCAGCAGTTTATCGGGCAGGGGAATGATCTACGAGCAGTACTTC. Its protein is CASSLSGRGMIYEQYF.